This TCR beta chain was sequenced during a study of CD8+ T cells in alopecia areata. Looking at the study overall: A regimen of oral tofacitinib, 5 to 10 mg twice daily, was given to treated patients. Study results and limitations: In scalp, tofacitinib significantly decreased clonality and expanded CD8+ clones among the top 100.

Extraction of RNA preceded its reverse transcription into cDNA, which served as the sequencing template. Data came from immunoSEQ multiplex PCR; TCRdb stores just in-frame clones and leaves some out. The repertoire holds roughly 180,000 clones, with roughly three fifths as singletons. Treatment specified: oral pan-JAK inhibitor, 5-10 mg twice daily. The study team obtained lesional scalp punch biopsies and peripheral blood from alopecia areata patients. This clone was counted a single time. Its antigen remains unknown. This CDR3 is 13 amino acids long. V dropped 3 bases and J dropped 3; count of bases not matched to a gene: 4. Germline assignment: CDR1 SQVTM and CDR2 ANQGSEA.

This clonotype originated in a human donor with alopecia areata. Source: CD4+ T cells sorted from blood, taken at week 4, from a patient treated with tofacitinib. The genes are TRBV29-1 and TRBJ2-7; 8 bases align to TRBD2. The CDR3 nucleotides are TGCAGCGTTGACGGTAGCGGGGACTACGAGCAGTACTTC. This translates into CSVDGSGDYEQYF.